This is a list of T cell receptor beta chains from one sample in a study of T cell changes during pregnancy in multiple sclerosis. Libraries were prepared by immunoSEQ multiplex PCR; TCRdb keeps only in-frame clonotypes and omits some of them. This table has about 98,000 clones, 92% appearing once. The input for sequencing was peripheral blood, taken after pregnancy. The source is a female donor in good health, enrolled as a control in a pregnancy study. Both conserved end residues are part of each CDR3. D genes are given only for firm matches. The listing skips clone size in some rows; elsewhere it reads once, few, many or a size class.

CASADRDGADTQYF,TGTGCCTCAGCCGACAGGGACGGGGCAGATACGCAGTATTTT,TRBJ2-3,TRBV5-4,TRBD1,NA
CASSQDRHYEQYF,TGTGCCAGCTCTCAGGACAGGCACTACGAGCAGTACTTC,TRBJ2-7,TRBV28,TRBD1,NA
CASSSNRDYQLADTQYF,TGTGCCAGCAGCTCGAACCGGGACTACCAGCTGGCAGATACGCAGTATTTT,TRBJ2-3,TRBV7-9,TRBD2,NA
CASSPRQGTYEQYF,TGTGCCAGCTCACCACGTCAGGGAACCTACGAGCAGTACTTC,TRBJ2-7,TRBV18,NA,once
CASSSGGPANEQFF,TGTGCCAGCAGTTCAGGGGGACCTGCCAATGAGCAGTTCTTC,TRBJ2-1,TRBV6-1,TRBD1,NA
CASSWGQGEETQYF,TGTGCCAGCAGCTGGGGACAGGGGGAAGAGACCCAGTACTTC,TRBJ2-5,TRBV5-4,TRBD1,NA
CASSSNARSLHF,TGTGCCAGCAGCTCGAATGCCAGGTCCCTCCACTTT,TRBJ1-6,TRBV7-2,NA,NA
CASSSFAGANVLTF,TGTGCCAGCAGTTCGTTTGCTGGGGCCAACGTCCTGACTTTC,TRBJ2-6,TRBV6-5,NA,NA
CASPGLAGGNNEQFF,TGTGCCAGCCCAGGTTTAGCGGGGGGCAACAATGAGCAGTTCTTC,TRBJ2-1,TRBV6-1,TRBD2,NA
CASSGGIPSPLHF,TGTGCCAGCAGTGGGGGGATACCCTCACCCCTCCACTTT,TRBJ1-6,TRBV9,NA,NA
CASSPGQGREQYF,TGTGCCAGCAGCCCGGGACAGGGAAGGGAGCAGTACTTC,TRBJ2-7,TRBV7-3,TRBD1,NA
CASSPLAGGSNEQFF,TGTGCCAGCTCACCCCTAGCGGGAGGTTCCAATGAGCAGTTCTTC,TRBJ2-1,TRBV18,TRBD2,NA
CASRSGQSARETQYF,TGTGCCAGCAGATCGGGACAGAGTGCTCGGGAGACCCAGTACTTC,TRBJ2-5,TRBV5-8,TRBD1,NA
CASSLRQGSQPQHF,TGTGCCAGCAGCCTTCGACAGGGAAGCCAGCCCCAGCATTTT,TRBJ1-5,TRBV7-3,TRBD1,NA
CASRPGDTEAFF,TGTGCCAGCCGACCGGGAGACACTGAAGCTTTCTTT,TRBJ1-1,TRBV19,NA,NA
CASSKLAGPYEQYF,TGTGCCAGCAGCAAACTAGCGGGCCCCTACGAGCAGTACTTC,TRBJ2-7,TRBV7-9,TRBD2,NA
CASSRGTERYQETQYF,TGTGCCAGTAGTAGGGGCACAGAGCGTTACCAAGAGACCCAGTACTTC,TRBJ2-5,TRBV19,NA,NA
CASSPQDGVGPIVAFF,TGTGCCAGCTCACCCCAGGACGGGGTTGGCCCAATAGTGGCTTTCTTT,TRBJ1-1,TRBV18,NA,few
CASSLSGGTDYNQPQHF,TGTGCCAGCAGTTTATCAGGCGGGACGGACTACAATCAGCCCCAGCATTTT,TRBJ1-5,TRBV28,NA,NA
CASSPRVPGYTEAFF,TGTGCCAGCAGTCCCAGGGTTCCAGGGTACACTGAAGCTTTCTTT,TRBJ1-1,TRBV6-5,NA,NA
CASRSFDSTGELFF,TGTGCCAGCAGATCCTTCGACAGTACCGGGGAGCTGTTTTTT,TRBJ2-2,TRBV11-1,NA,NA
CASRGGYEQYF,TGTGCCAGCAGGGGGGGATACGAGCAGTACTTC,TRBJ2-7,TRBV27,NA,NA
CASSLLRGTSTDTQYF,TGTGCCAGCAGTTTACTGCGGGGGACTAGCACAGATACGCAGTATTTT,TRBJ2-3,TRBV27,TRBD2,NA
CASSYDNYEQYF,TGCGCCAGCAGCTACGACAACTACGAGCAGTACTTC,TRBJ2-7,TRBV5-1,NA,NA
CASSIASRAGNQPQHF,TGTGCCAGTAGTATAGCCAGCAGGGCCGGCAATCAGCCCCAGCATTTT,TRBJ1-5,TRBV19,NA,NA
CASSESVRRGQFF,TGTGCCAGCAGTGAATCAGTACGACGGGGTCAATTCTTC,TRBJ2-1,TRBV25-1,NA,NA
CASSQLSNQPQHF,TGTGCCAGTAGCCAACTTAGCAATCAGCCCCAGCATTTT,TRBJ1-5,TRBV19,NA,NA
CAILGAAGRGDTGELFF,TGTGCCATCCTTGGGGCGGCAGGGCGCGGGGACACCGGGGAGCTGTTTTTT,TRBJ2-2,TRBV10-3,NA,NA
CASSPAPLAGGRETQYF,TGCGCCAGCAGCCCGGCCCCCCTAGCGGGGGGGCGGGAGACCCAGTACTTC,TRBJ2-5,TRBV5-1,TRBD2,once
CASSYSPSGSGETQYF,TGTGCCAGCAGTTACTCCCCTAGCGGGAGTGGAGAGACCCAGTACTTC,TRBJ2-5,TRBV6-5,TRBD2,NA
CSVGGLAYEQYF,TGCAGCGTTGGCGGACTAGCTTACGAGCAGTACTTC,TRBJ2-7,TRBV29-1,TRBD2,once
CASSPPLRGGNEQFF,TGTGCCAGCAGCCCCCCCCTGCGGGGGGGCAATGAGCAGTTCTTC,TRBJ2-1,TRBV11-2,TRBD2,NA
CSVGTGGYGYTF,TGCAGCGTCGGGACAGGGGGCTATGGCTACACCTTC,TRBJ1-2,TRBV29-1,TRBD1,NA
CASSQEGTSVYEQFF,TGCGCCAGCAGCCAAGAAGGGACTAGCGTTTACGAGCAGTTCTTC,TRBJ2-1,TRBV4-1,TRBD2,NA
CASTLVGGNTDTQYF,TGTGCCAGCACCCTCGTTGGGGGGAACACAGATACGCAGTATTTT,TRBJ2-3,TRBV27,NA,once
CASSRDTNYGYTF,TGTGCCAGCAGCCGGGACACCAACTATGGCTACACCTTC,TRBJ1-2,TRBV7-2,NA,few
CASSLGNRDRGPPLHF,TGTGCCAGCAGCTTGGGAAACAGGGACAGGGGGCCACCCCTCCACTTT,TRBJ1-6,TRBV5-8,TRBD1,NA